The 29 T cell receptor beta chains below all came from one sample that was sequenced in a study of CD8 T cells in ankylosing spondylitis. From the 5' RACE reads, TCRdb called clonotypes with MiXCR, one entry per CDR3 protein. The sample has under 120,000 distinct CDR3 sequences, less than 25% seen once. Sequencing input: synovial fluid, either unsorted or a sorted T cell fraction (not recorded which). The source of these receptors is a male donor with ankylosing spondylitis.

The chain has TRBV28 and TRBJ2-4, with 8 nucleotides matching TRBD1. The CDR3 spans 14 residues. Germline-derived CDR1 and CDR2 are MDHEN and SYDVKM. The ends lost 3 bases at V and 3 bases at J; junction bases unmatched: 1. CDR3 sequence: CASSFGTGKNIQYF. In nucleotides, the CDR3 is TGTGCCAGCAGTTTCGGGACAGGCAAAAACATTCAGTACTTC.

The chain joins TRBV20-1 to TRBJ1-5; a weak D match, TRBD1 (5 bases). In germline, CDR1 is DFQATT, CDR2 SNEGSKA (reference sequence). CDR3 size: 13 residues. V lost 5 bases and J 5 bases, leaving 13 bases between the germline ends. The CDR3 loop is CSAAPTDYQPQHF. CDR3 DNA sequence: TGCAGTGCTGCCCCGACAGACTATCAGCCCCAGCATTTT.

The chain links TRBV25-1 to TRBJ2-5; weak D call: TRBD1 (5 bases). In germline, CDR1 is MGHDK, CDR2 SYGVNS. The CDR3 is made up of 18 amino acids. The V gene lost 1 base and the J gene lost 2 bases, with 20 bases spanning the gap. CDR3 sequence (DNA): TGTGCCAGCAGTGAATTCGGTGGGGCAAATTTAGGGCAAGAGACCCAGTACTTC. Translation: CASSEFGGANLGQETQYF.

As to this clonotype: A much larger clone differs by one base, so this may be a read error. Since the CDR3 does not end with the conserved phenylalanine or tryptophan, this likely comes from a read error. The V gene is TRBV6-1, the J gene TRBJ1-2; D gene unclear. The CDR3 runs to 14 residues. Germline V gene lookup returns CDR1 MNHNS and CDR2 SASEGT. V shed 7 bases and J shed 7 bases, with 19 bases lying between them. In DNA, the CDR3 is TGTGCCAGCATGGTGGAGGGAAGGGCCGTTGGCTACACCATC. Its translation is CASMVEGRAVGYTI.

The V gene is TRBV5-1, the J gene TRBJ1-1; D remains ambiguous. Trimming shortened V by 0 bases and J by 2 bases, and 20 bases separated the two germline ends. CDR3 length: 18 amino acids. Germline-derived CDR1 and CDR2 are SGHRS and YFSETQ. This chain's CDR3 is CASSLVPRVGGRNTEAFF. The CDR3 coding sequence is TGCGCCAGCAGCTTGGTCCCCCGTGTAGGAGGGAGAAACACTGAAGCTTTCTTT.

This clonotype was seen more than once but under ten times. The chain links TRBV6-5 to TRBJ2-7; TRBD2 aligns across 9 bases. The CDR3 has 15 amino acids. From germline, CDR1 is MNHEY and CDR2 SVGAGI. With 2 bases clipped from V and 7 bases from J, the junction kept 9 bases outside the gene matches. CDR3 coding DNA: TGTGCCAGCAGTTACCGGCGGGAGGGGGAAGGGGAGCAGTACTTC. Amino acids: CASSYRREGEGEQYF.

This clonotype came up many times. Here the CDR3 reads CASSSLPDTQYF. The CDR3 coding sequence is TGTGCCAGCAGTTCCCTTCCCGATACGCAGTATTTT. The gene calls are TRBV12-3 or TRBV12-4 and TRBJ2-3; D is unclear. There are 12 residues in the CDR3. V lost 4 bases, J lost 6 bases, and 8 bases lay in between.

This clonotype occurred a few times. The J gene is TRBJ2-2, the V gene TRBV12-3 or TRBV12-4; 9 nucleotides match TRBD1. CDR3 size: 14 residues. V lost 7 bases, J lost 4 bases, and 4 bases stayed unmatched. CDR3 region: CASTSTGGTGELFF. The CDR3 coding sequence is TGTGCCAGCACCTCGACAGGGGGCACCGGGGAGCTGTTTTTT.

This sequence joins TRBV29-1 and TRBJ2-3, with 8 bases fitting TRBD2. CDR1 is SQVTM and CDR2 is ANQGSEA in the germline V gene. Trimming took 7 bases from V and 2 from J; bases not matched to a gene: 8. This CDR3 has 14 residues. In nucleotides, the CDR3 is TGCAGCGCCGAAGGCGGGAGGATCACAGATACGCAGTATTTT. Protein sequence: CSAEGGRITDTQYF.

This clonotype was counted a few times. The chain combines TRBV30 with TRBJ2-5; 11 nucleotides line up with TRBD1. The germline V gene has CDR1 GTSNPN and CDR2 SVGIG (reference sequence). V lost 7 bases, J lost 4 bases, and 5 bases stayed unmatched. The CDR3 is 13 residues long. For the CDR3, the DNA is TGTGCCTACTCCGGGACAGGGGGAGAGACCCAGTACTTC. Translation gives CAYSGTGGETQYF. Full variable domain (rest looked up from reference TRBV30 and TRBJ2-5): SQTIHQWPATLVQPVGSPLSLECTVEGTSNPNLYWYRQAAGRGLQLLFYSVGIGQISSEVPQNLSASRPQDRQFILSSKKLLLSDSGFYLCAYSGTGGETQYFGPGTRLLVL.

Only a few counts were recorded for this clonotype. The rearrangement links TRBV7-2 to TRBJ2-3; D call uncertain. The CDR3 is 14 residues long. Trimming took off 1 base at V and 2 bases at J, with 7 bases between the two ends. Looked up from germline, CDR1 is SGHTA and CDR2 is FQGNSA. CDR3 nucleotides: TGTGCCAGCAGCTTAGGGCTAAACACAGATACGCAGTATTTT. This codes for CASSLGLNTDTQYF.

The chain couples TRBV14 to TRBJ2-2; 10 nucleotides agree with TRBD2. Germline V lookup: CDR1 SGHDN, CDR2 FVKESK. This CDR3 is built from 14 residues. V lost 5 bases, J lost 6 bases, and 3 bases stayed unmatched. CDR3 sequence: CASSASGRAGELFF. CDR3 DNA sequence: TGTGCCAGCAGCGCTAGCGGGAGAGCCGGGGAGCTGTTTTTT. Complete variable domain (other parts from reference TRBV14 and TRBJ2-2): EAGVTQFPSHSVIEKGQTVTLRCDPISGHDNLYWYRRVMGKEIKFLLHFVKESKQDESGMPNNRFLAERTGGTYSTLKVQPAELEDSGVYFCASSASGRAGELFFGEGSRLTVL.

The V call is TRBV29-1, the J call TRBJ2-2, with D tentatively TRBD1 or TRBD2 (6 bases each). This CDR3 contains 15 residues. V shed 8 bases and J shed 2 bases, with 18 bases lying between them. CDR1 is SQVTM, CDR2 ANQGSEA, per germline. CDR3 nucleotides: TGCAGCCCAATTACCGGGGGCTCCAACACCGGGGAGCTGTTTTTT. Its translation: CSPITGGSNTGELFF.

The table lists this clonotype with a few counts. This chain links TRBV20-1 with TRBJ1-5, with TRBD1 identical over 8 bases. V dropped 5 bases and J dropped 3; count of bases not matched to a gene: 12. Germline lookup yields CDR1 DFQATT and CDR2 SNEGSKA (reference sequence). The CDR3 is 16 amino acids. CDR3 sequence: CSASPRRGQDNQPQHF. The CDR3 DNA reads TGCAGTGCTTCCCCCCGCCGGGGACAGGACAATCAGCCCCAGCATTTT.

CDR3 residues: CASSFRAAPGQNYGYTF. DNA of the CDR3: TGTGCCAGCAGTTTTAGGGCAGCACCGGGACAGAACTATGGCTACACCTTC. This rearrangement joins TRBV27 to TRBJ1-2; 7 nucleotides align to TRBD1. The germline V gene encodes CDR1 MNHEY and CDR2 SMNVEV (reference sequence). Trimming cost V 3 bases and J 2 bases; bases outside gene matches: 12. CDR3 length equals 17 residues.

The chain carries TRBV20-1 and TRBJ2-3, with D possibly matching TRBD2 (6 bases). The CDR3 is 15 amino acids. In germline, CDR1 is DFQATT, CDR2 SNEGSKA (reference sequence). The V end lost 2 bases, the J end lost 2 bases, and 14 bases lay between the germline ends. In DNA form, the CDR3 reads TGCAGTGCTAGAAGGGCTAGCGCTGTCACAGATACGCAGTATTTT. Translating it yields CSARRASAVTDTQYF.

The chain uses TRBV3-1 and TRBJ1-1; D not resolved. This CDR3 spans 14 amino acids. Germline CDR1 LGHDT, CDR2 YNNKEL (reference sequence). Trimming stripped 0 bases from V and 8 bases from J, with 13 bases between. CDR3 loop: CASSQDGAFLEAFF. In DNA form, the CDR3 reads TGTGCCAGCAGCCAAGATGGTGCCTTTTTAGAAGCTTTCTTT.

This clonotype occurred many times. The J gene is TRBJ2-3, the V gene TRBV2; 10 bases agree with TRBD2. This CDR3 is 13 amino acids long. Germline CDR1 reads SNHLY; CDR2 reads FYNNEI. Trimming at V came to 6 bases and at J to 5 bases, leaving 2 bases not matched to a gene. The chain's CDR3 is CASRSGGGDTQYF. The CDR3 DNA sequence: TGTGCCAGCAGAAGCGGGGGGGGAGATACGCAGTATTTT.

The V call is TRBV7-9, the J call TRBJ1-1; D is unclear. CDR3 length: 13 amino acids. The V end was cut by 3 bases, the J end by 6 bases, with 11 bases between. From germline, CDR1 is SEHNR and CDR2 FQNEAQ (reference sequence). This CDR3 is CASSFEVSAEAFF. Here the CDR3 DNA reads TGTGCCAGCAGCTTCGAAGTATCCGCTGAAGCTTTCTTT.

This chain connects TRBV12-3 or TRBV12-4 to TRBJ2-7; 8 nucleotides match TRBD1. V lost 4 bases to trimming and J lost 6 bases; unmatched junction nucleotides: 11. The CDR3 runs to 15 residues. CDR3 region: CASSSTTGGSGEQYF. CDR3 bases: TGTGCCAGCAGTTCGACCACAGGGGGGTCGGGCGAGCAGTACTTC.

V usage is TRBV9 and J usage is TRBJ2-2, with 7 bases that match TRBD2. This CDR3 contains 15 residues. Losses at the gene ends were 7 bases for V and 0 bases for J; bases not matched to a gene: 6. CDR1 is SGDLS and CDR2 is YYNGEE in the germline V gene. The CDR3 here is CASQTSDTNTGELFF. CDR3 DNA sequence: TGTGCCAGCCAAACTAGCGACACGAACACCGGGGAGCTGTTTTTT.

In this sample, this clonotype turned up a few times. CDR3 region: CASSPPQGTYEQYF. The CDR3 DNA follows: TGTGCCAGCTCACCGCCACAGGGAACCTACGAGCAGTACTTC. The chain recombines TRBV18 with TRBJ2-7; tentatively, D is TRBD1 (6 bases). Per germline, CDR1 KGHSH and CDR2 LQKENI. The CDR3 is 14 residues long. Trimming took off 3 bases at V and 2 bases at J, with 11 bases between the two ends. The variable domain in full, with the rest retrieved from reference TRBV18 and TRBJ2-7, is NAGVMQNPRHLVRRRGQEARLRCSPMKGHSHVYWYRQLPEEGLKFMVYLQKENIIDESGMPKERFSAEFPKEGPSILRIQQVVRGDSAAYFCASSPPQGTYEQYFGPGTRLTVT.

V usage is TRBV20-1 and J usage is TRBJ1-3; possible D gene TRBD1, 6 bases. This CDR3 region has 13 residues. Between the trimmed V and J ends, which lost 6 bases and 5 bases, there was a span of 14 bases. CDR1 DFQATT and CDR2 SNEGSKA come from the germline V gene (reference sequence). CDR3 DNA sequence: TGCAGTGCCACCGGGACATCTAGAAACACCATATATTTT. Amino acids: CSATGTSRNTIYF.

This clonotype appeared once. The chain recombines TRBV2 with TRBJ1-5; TRBD1 matches at 9 bases. After removal of 7 bases from V and 8 bases from J, the junction contained 6 bases not matched to a gene. CDR3 length: 13 residues. Germline loops: CDR1 SNHLY, CDR2 FYNNEI. The CDR3 spells CASTGTGLKPQHF. CDR3 sequence (DNA): TGTGCCAGCACGGGGACAGGGCTGAAGCCCCAGCATTTT. The complete variable domain, with remaining parts taken from reference TRBV2 and TRBJ1-5, reads EPEVTQTPSHQVTQMGQEVILRCVPISNHLYFYWYRQILGQKVEFLVSFYNNEISEKSEIFDDQFSVERPDGSNFTLKIRSTKLEDSAMYFCASTGTGLKPQHFGDGTRLSIL.

The chain carries TRBV5-6 and TRBJ1-1, with no clear D. CDR1 SGHDT and CDR2 YYEEEE come from the germline V gene. CDR3 length equals 11 residues. V lost 2 bases and J lost 6, with 5 bases in between. CDR3 DNA sequence: TGTGCCAGCAGCTTAAGGGCTGAAGCTTTCTTT. Translating it yields CASSLRAEAFF.

The V gene is TRBV28, the J gene TRBJ2-2, with 9 bases identical to TRBD2. V lost 4 bases to trimming and J lost 3 bases; unmatched junction nucleotides: 9. Germline V gives CDR1 MDHEN, CDR2 SYDVKM. This CDR3 contains 17 residues. CDR3 amino acids: CASSSPPTSGHTGELFF. The CDR3 DNA sequence: TGTGCCAGCAGTTCCCCGCCCACTAGCGGGCACACCGGGGAGCTGTTTTTT.

The sample holds many counts of this clonotype. V is TRBV6-2 or TRBV6-3 and J is TRBJ2-5, with 10 bases identical to TRBD2. The trim removed 6 bases at V and 4 bases at J, leaving 5 bases unmatched. This CDR3 comprises 14 residues. The germline CDR1 and CDR2 sequences are MNHEY and SVGEGT. CDR3 protein: CASSTRLAGETQYF. CDR3 DNA: TGTGCCAGCAGCACCCGACTAGCGGGAGAGACCCAGTACTTC.

V is TRBV28 and J is TRBJ2-5; 7 positions match TRBD2. Germline CDR1 and CDR2: MDHEN and SYDVKM. The V and J ends lost 6 bases and 0 bases, in that order; junction bases with no gene match: 10. This CDR3 contains 16 residues. The CDR3 loop is CASRSIPRGYQETQYF. The CDR3 bases are TGTGCCAGCAGGTCCATCCCGCGGGGGTACCAAGAGACCCAGTACTTC.

The chain recombines TRBV11-3 with TRBJ1-2; the D is unclear. The V gene lost 2 bases and the J gene lost 6 bases, with 10 bases spanning the gap. The CDR3 consists of 13 residues. CDR1 and CDR2 (germline): SGHNT, YENEEA. This CDR3 reads CASSLSGGNGYTF. The CDR3 nucleotides read TGTGCCAGCAGCTTATCGGGTGGGAATGGCTACACCTTC.